This T cell receptor beta chain is drawn from a study of shared clonotypes between healthy human individuals. Germline-derived CDR1 and CDR2 are SGDLS and YYNGEE. This CDR3 has 13 residues. Between the trimmed V and J ends, which lost 4 bases and 14 bases, there was a span of 16 bases. Concerning this clone itself: Its antigen is not identified.

Study-level findings and limits: Clonotype sharing among donors was expected to depend on sequencing depth.

Each PCR replicate from the sorted subsets contained 150 to 200 ng DNA, which is tens of thousands of T cell genomes. Sequenced by immunoSEQ multiplex PCR; TCRdb stores in-frame clones only, minus some. The sample shows about 2.3 million clones, just over 90% of them seen only once. The receptor's source is a man aged 18 to 29 in good health. Some clones in this sample may be carry-over from other donors' samples. The gene calls are TRBV9 and TRBJ1-6; D not resolved. The sample comprised naive CD4+ T cells from PBMCs. Subset here: CD45RA+ positively selected. CDR3 bases: TGTGCCAGCAGCCTCCGCCTGGGCGGAACCCTCCACTTT. Translating gives CASSLRLGGTLHF.